The 21 T cell receptor beta chains reported below all come from one sample, sequenced in a study of T cell repertoires in cytomegalovirus infection. Antigen specificity for these receptors is unknown. TCRdb re-called the reads with MiXCR, one entry per CDR3 protein. There are hundreds of thousands of distinct CDR3 sequences in the sample; 30% to 35% occur only once, and roughly 18% lies in the top ten. The sequencing here drew on cultured PBMCs, taken from culture after CMV antigen stimulation. The receptors were sampled from a human donor in good health (CMV status not recorded). Some clones in this sample may be carry-over from other donors' samples.

J is TRBJ1-1 and V is TRBV2; no firm D call. The V gene lost 5 bases and the J gene lost 2 bases, with 18 bases spanning the gap. Germline V gives CDR1 SNHLY, CDR2 FYNNEI. This CDR3 has 16 amino acids. In DNA, the CDR3 is TGTGCCAGCAGTAAACATCCCGGTGCGACTAACACTGAAGCTTTCTTT. Protein sequence: CASSKHPGATNTEAFF. Together with reference TRBV2 and TRBJ1-1, the CDR3 gives the full variable domain: EPEVTQTPSHQVTQMGQEVILRCVPISNHLYFYWYRQILGQKVEFLVSFYNNEISEKSEIFDDQFSVERPDGSNFTLKIRSTKLEDSAMYFCASSKHPGATNTEAFFGQGTRLTVV.

This clonotype occurred once. The chain combines TRBV5-1 with TRBJ2-3; D gene unclear. Per the germline V gene, CDR1 is SGHRS and CDR2 is YFSETQ. The V gene lost 0 bases and the J gene lost 0 bases, with 11 bases spanning the gap. The CDR3 consists of 16 residues. The CDR3 sequence: CASSLEWDPSTDTQYF. Written as DNA, the CDR3 is TGCGCCAGCAGCTTGGAATGGGATCCTAGCACAGATACGCAGTATTTT.

The chain recombines TRBV2 with TRBJ1-5; D might be TRBD1 (6 bases). The CDR3 runs 15 residues. The ends were cut back, 8 bases at V and 4 bases at J, with 18 bases in the middle. CDR1 SNHLY and CDR2 FYNNEI come from the germline V gene. The CDR3 DNA is TGTGCCAGCCGACGAGATAATACAGGGAATCAGCCCCAGCATTTT. Amino acids: CASRRDNTGNQPQHF. The variable domain in full, with the rest retrieved from reference TRBV2 and TRBJ1-5, is EPEVTQTPSHQVTQMGQEVILRCVPISNHLYFYWYRQILGQKVEFLVSFYNNEISEKSEIFDDQFSVERPDGSNFTLKIRSTKLEDSAMYFCASRRDNTGNQPQHFGDGTRLSIL.

This clonotype was counted only a few times. The chain employs TRBV2 and TRBJ2-7; unclear D gene. V shed 4 bases and J shed 0 bases, with 13 bases lying between them. The CDR3 length is 15 residues. CDR1 SNHLY and CDR2 FYNNEI come from the germline V gene. CDR3 in amino acids: CASSVPDPSSYEQYF. CDR3 in DNA: TGTGCCAGCAGTGTTCCGGACCCTAGCTCCTACGAGCAGTACTTC. Drawing the rest from reference TRBV2 and TRBJ2-7, the complete variable domain is EPEVTQTPSHQVTQMGQEVILRCVPISNHLYFYWYRQILGQKVEFLVSFYNNEISEKSEIFDDQFSVERPDGSNFTLKIRSTKLEDSAMYFCASSVPDPSSYEQYFGPGTRLTVT.

This clonotype was counted only a few times. The chain uses TRBV7-2 and TRBJ2-5, with D hard to call. The germline V gene encodes CDR1 SGHTA and CDR2 FQGNSA. Trimming took off 4 bases at V and 4 bases at J, with 7 bases between the two ends. This CDR3 has 12 amino acids. CDR3 DNA: TGTGCCAGCAGCTCGAGGTCAGAGACCCAGTACTTC. Amino acids: CASSSRSETQYF.

This rearrangement joins TRBV15 to TRBJ2-7, with 7 nucleotides matching TRBD1. The germline V gene has CDR1 LNHNV and CDR2 YYDKDF (reference sequence). With V trimmed by 0 bases and J by 4 bases, 6 bases remained unmatched. The CDR3 spans 15 residues. The CDR3 region has the DNA TGTGCCACCAGCAGAGAAGGGTCAGGGGGTTACGAGCAGTACTTC. Amino acids: CATSREGSGGYEQYF.

This clonotype has ten or more counts. The V call is TRBV7-2, the J call TRBJ2-3, with 11 bases aligning to TRBD2. With V trimmed by 6 bases and J by 7 bases, 9 bases remained unmatched. The CDR3 is 15 residues long. Germline V lookup: CDR1 SGHTA, CDR2 FQGNSA. In nucleotides, the CDR3 is TGTGCCAGCAGATTGGGACTAGCGGTATCCCATACGCAGTATTTT. Its translation: CASRLGLAVSHTQYF.

This clonotype was detected a few times. This chain connects TRBV12-3 or TRBV12-4 to TRBJ2-3; D gene uncertain. This CDR3 spans 13 amino acids. Trimming left V 4 bases short and J 6 bases short, with 11 bases between. The CDR3 spells CASSSLWSDTQYF. The CDR3 nucleotides are TGTGCCAGCAGTTCCCTTTGGTCCGATACGCAGTATTTT.

The chain has TRBV20-1 and TRBJ2-3; TRBD2 aligns across 9 bases. The V segment lost 0 bases and the J segment 2 bases; nucleotides outside the gene matches: 9. Per the germline V gene, CDR1 is DFQATT and CDR2 is SNEGSKA (reference sequence). The CDR3 loop spans 17 amino acids. The CDR3 loop is CSAREPGTSPHTDTQYF. The CDR3 nucleotides read TGCAGTGCTAGAGAGCCCGGGACTAGCCCACACACAGATACGCAGTATTTT.

This clonotype was found a few times. The V gene is TRBV12-3 or TRBV12-4, the J gene TRBJ2-5; TRBD1 agrees at 12 bases. Trimming at V came to 7 bases and at J to 5 bases, leaving 8 bases not matched to a gene. The CDR3 extends over 15 amino acids. This chain's CDR3 is CASTLGTGGGETQYF. The CDR3 DNA reads as TGTGCCAGCACCCTCGGGACAGGGGGCGGGGAGACCCAGTACTTC.

This clonotype appeared a few times. The chain carries TRBV7-6 and TRBJ2-1; D remains unclear. Looked up from germline, CDR1 is SGHVS and CDR2 is FNYEAQ. The CDR3 sequence is 14 residues long. Trimming left V 5 bases short and J 6 bases short, with 14 bases between. CDR3 in DNA: TGTGCCAGCAGCCTCACACTCGATAGCAATGAGCAGTTCTTC. Protein: CASSLTLDSNEQFF.

The chain links TRBV7-2 to TRBJ2-6, with a tentative D call TRBD2 (5 bases). Germline values: CDR1 SGHTA, CDR2 FQGNSA. V lost 3 bases to trimming and J lost 4 bases, with 7 bases between them. This CDR3 region has 14 residues. The CDR3 region is CASSLTGGANVLTF. The CDR3 DNA sequence: TGTGCCAGCAGCTTGACGGGGGGGGCCAACGTCCTGACTTTC.

V usage is TRBV7-2 and J usage is TRBJ2-1; possibly TRBD1 or TRBD2 for D (5 bases each). The germline V gene has CDR1 SGHTA and CDR2 FQGNSA. V was trimmed by 5 bases and J by 15 bases, leaving 20 bases between them. The CDR3 contains 13 residues. The CDR3 spells CASSPSHRMGPFF. The CDR3 DNA follows: TGTGCCAGCAGCCCCTCCCACCGGATGGGACCGTTCTTC.

The CDR3 is CASSPGDSGNTIYF. The CDR3 DNA follows: TGTGCCAGCAGTCCGGGAGACTCTGGAAACACCATATATTTT. The gene calls are TRBV28 and TRBJ1-3, with unresolved D. CDR3 length: 14 residues. Trimming removed 5 bases at V and 0 bases at J, with 8 bases between. Germline CDR1 MDHEN, CDR2 SYDVKM.

This clonotype was observed at least ten times. The rearrangement joins TRBV6-1 to TRBJ1-5; D uncertain. The CDR3 spans 15 residues. V gave up 5 bases and J gave up 3 bases, with 14 bases separating them. The germline V gene has CDR1 MNHNS and CDR2 SASEGT. As DNA, the CDR3 is TGTGCCAGCAGTTACTCCCATGGCCCCAATCAGCCCCAGCATTTT. Translation: CASSYSHGPNQPQHF.

To note about this clonotype: A much bigger clone sits one base away, suggesting this may be a read error. The DNA of the CDR3 is TGTGCCAGCAGCTTTCAGCGTCGGGGGAAGTACTTC. It encodes CASSFQRRGKYF. V is TRBV7-9 and J is TRBJ2-7; D is possibly TRBD2 (6 bases). The CDR3 length is 12 residues. Trimming removed 3 bases from V and 11 bases from J, with 14 bases in between. The V gene's germline CDR1 is SEHNR and CDR2 FQNEAQ (reference sequence).

The chain combines TRBV20-1 with TRBJ1-2, with 10 bases aligning to TRBD1. This CDR3 contains 13 residues. Germline CDR1 DFQATT, CDR2 SNEGSKA (reference sequence). V was clipped by 3 bases and J by 7 bases; unmatched bases: 5. The CDR3 coding sequence is TGCAGTGCTAGGCGACAGGGGGCCAGTGGCTACACCTTC. Translating gives CSARRQGASGYTF.

V is TRBV2 and J is TRBJ1-3; D ambiguous. The CDR3 spans 13 residues. Germline CDR1 reads SNHLY; CDR2 reads FYNNEI. V was shortened by 1 base and J by 8 bases, with 9 bases between the two germline ends. The CDR3 region has the DNA TGTGCCAGCAGTGAAGTAGTTGCTGACACCATATATTTT. Protein sequence: CASSEVVADTIYF.

In its sample, this clonotype was seen once. This sequence joins TRBV20-1 and TRBJ2-1, with TRBD2 matching 14 bases. The germline V gene encodes CDR1 DFQATT and CDR2 SNEGSKA (reference sequence). The J segment lost 6 bases and the V segment lost 5 bases, leaving 9 bases of the junction unmatched. The CDR3 totals 16 residues. The CDR3 protein is CSAGGRTSGRINEQFF. The CDR3 bases are TGCAGTGCTGGGGGACGGACTAGCGGGAGGATCAATGAGCAGTTCTTC.

This clonotype occurred once. The chain combines TRBV2 with TRBJ1-5; D is uncertain. V shed 7 bases and J shed 7 bases, with 11 bases lying between them. Germline V CDR1 and CDR2: SNHLY, FYNNEI. The CDR3 loop spans 12 amino acids. CDR3 protein: CASKRAGQPQHF. The CDR3, as DNA: TGTGCCAGCAAAAGGGCGGGGCAGCCCCAGCATTTT.

The CDR3 here is CASRRGTSGNTGELFF. The CDR3 coding sequence is TGTGCCTCCCGGAGGGGGACTAGCGGGAACACCGGGGAGCTGTTTTTT. The rearrangement uses TRBV27 and TRBJ2-2; 11 bases are a match to TRBD2. Per germline, CDR1 MNHEY and CDR2 SMNVEV (reference sequence). This CDR3 spans 16 amino acids. Trimming took 11 bases from V and 1 from J; bases not matched to a gene: 9.